These 13 T cell receptor beta chains share one sample of origin, sequenced in a study of cytomegalovirus exposure and HLA in healthy donors. Amplification used 60 Vbeta primers and 13 Jbeta primers. TCRdb keeps only in-frame clones here, not all; method: immunoSEQ multiplex PCR. The table shows more than 150,000 clones, with 82% occurring only once. Sample: PBMCs. These receptor sequences come from a woman between 50 and 59 years old in good health and CMV-seropositive.

The CDR3 protein is CASSVAGVNEQFF. Here the CDR3 DNA reads TGTGCCAGCAGTGTAGCGGGGGTCAATGAGCAGTTCTTC. The chain links TRBV7-2 to TRBJ2-1; 9 nucleotides align to TRBD2. CDR1 and CDR2 from the germline V gene are SGHTA and FQGNSA. The V gene end was trimmed by 6 bases and the J gene end by 6 bases; junction bases not matched to a gene: 3. This CDR3 contains 13 residues.

The chain is built from TRBV11-3 and TRBJ2-1; 10 bases map to TRBD1. Per the germline V gene, CDR1 is SGHNT and CDR2 is YENEEA. The CDR3 is 14 residues long. J gave up 5 bases and V 5 bases, and 3 bases lay outside the gene matches. CDR3 in DNA: TGTGCCAGCAGCCGGGACAGGGGCGACAATGAGCAGTTCTTC. Protein product: CASSRDRGDNEQFF.

CDR3 sequence (DNA): TGCGCCAGCAGCTTGGGGGTGGACAGCTCCTACGAGCAGTACTTC. Translating gives CASSLGVDSSYEQYF. The chain uses TRBV5-1 and TRBJ2-7; TRBD1 might be the D (6 bases). Germline-derived CDR1 and CDR2 are SGHRS and YFSETQ. The length of the CDR3 is 15 residues. V was cut by 0 bases and J by 0 bases, with 10 bases left in between.

V usage is TRBV20-1 and J usage is TRBJ2-3; no definite D call. The CDR3 consists of 11 residues. Germline V gene data show CDR1 as DFQATT and CDR2 as SNEGSKA (reference sequence). The germline V and J ends were trimmed by 6 bases and 5 bases, with 9 bases remaining between them. CDR3 nucleotides: TGCAGTGCCACGAGTGGAGATACGCAGTATTTT. The encoded protein is CSATSGDTQYF.

This sequence joins TRBV6-5 and TRBJ2-4, with a possible D match to TRBD1 (6 bases). The CDR3 is 13 amino acids. V was pared by 2 bases and J by 8 bases, with 10 bases between. CDR1 is MNHEY, CDR2 SVGAGI, per germline. This chain's CDR3 is CASSYTGWDIQYF. Here the CDR3 DNA reads TGTGCCAGCAGTTACACAGGGTGGGACATTCAGTACTTC.

The rearrangement links TRBV27 to TRBJ1-1; a possible D gene is TRBD1 (5 bases). The V gene lost 2 bases and the J gene lost 0 bases, with 7 bases spanning the gap. Germline CDR1 is MNHEY and CDR2 is SMNVEV (reference sequence). There are 14 residues in the CDR3. This CDR3 is CASSLRGMNTEAFF. As DNA, the CDR3 is TGTGCCAGCAGTTTAAGGGGTATGAACACTGAAGCTTTCTTT.

The rearrangement links TRBV10-3 to TRBJ2-3; 8 positions match TRBD1. The trim removed 4 bases at V and 3 bases at J, leaving 6 bases unmatched. The CDR3 loop spans 15 amino acids. The germline CDR1 and CDR2 sequences are ENHRY and SYGVKD. The chain's CDR3 is CAISAGTGATDTQYF. DNA for the CDR3: TGTGCCATCAGTGCCGGGACAGGTGCGACAGATACGCAGTATTTT.

J is TRBJ1-1 and V is TRBV5-6, with TRBD1 matching over 8 bases. This CDR3 is built from 17 residues. Trimming cost V 0 bases and J 2 bases; bases outside gene matches: 9. Germline assignment: CDR1 SGHDT and CDR2 YYEEEE. CDR3 DNA: TGTGCCAGCAGCTTGGGGGGGGCAGGGGGCGGAAACACTGAAGCTTTCTTT. Protein product: CASSLGGAGGGNTEAFF.

This chain joins TRBV2 and TRBJ1-5, with D unresolved. Germline V lookup: CDR1 SNHLY, CDR2 FYNNEI. V was trimmed by 6 bases and J by 3 bases, leaving 9 bases between them. The CDR3 length is 13 residues. For the CDR3, the DNA is TGTGCCAGCAGCTTGACTAACAATCAGCCCCAGCATTTT. Amino acid sequence: CASSLTNNQPQHF.

The chain couples TRBV7-6 to TRBJ2-1; 10 positions match TRBD2. J lost 8 bases, V lost 2 bases, and 9 bases had no gene match. In germline, CDR1 is SGHVS, CDR2 FNYEAQ. This CDR3 spans 16 amino acids. In nucleotides, the CDR3 is TGTGCCAGCAGCTTATCCCAGCGGGGGGGCCGAGATGAGCAGTTCTTC. Its translation: CASSLSQRGGRDEQFF.

The gene calls are TRBV30 and TRBJ1-2, with D unresolved. V dropped 0 bases and J dropped 5 bases, with 16 bases sitting between them. Germline CDR1 and CDR2: GTSNPN and SVGIG (reference sequence). CDR3 length equals 15 residues. The CDR3 DNA is TGTGCCTGGAGTGTAACCCTGGGAGGTATTTATGGCTACACCTTC. Translation gives CAWSVTLGGIYGYTF.

The chain links TRBV15 to TRBJ2-2; 8 nucleotides agree with TRBD2. Germline trimming cut 9 bases from V and 1 base from J; bases unmatched to any gene: 1. The CDR3 is made up of 13 amino acids. Germline values: CDR1 LNHNV, CDR2 YYDKDF (reference sequence). CDR3 sequence: CATTSENTGELFF. The CDR3 bases are TGTGCCACGACTAGCGAGAACACCGGGGAGCTGTTTTTT.

About this clone: Other DNA sequences in the same sample also yield this CDR3. The gene calls are TRBV14 and TRBJ2-7; no clear D. The V end was cut by 1 base, the J end by 4 bases, with 5 bases between. Germline CDR1 and CDR2: SGHDN and FVKESK. This CDR3 contains 12 residues. CDR3 amino acids: CASSQVVYEQYF. In DNA, the CDR3 is TGTGCCAGCAGCCAAGTCGTATACGAGCAGTACTTC.